The entry below describes one T cell receptor beta chain. This specimen comes from a study of T cell responses to AZD1222 COVID-19 vaccine. Germline V lookup: CDR1 MNHEY, CDR2 SVGEGT. The CDR3 runs 14 residues. The germline V and J ends were trimmed by 2 bases and 3 bases, with 11 bases remaining between them. The method was immunoSEQ multiplex PCR; TCRdb's version includes in-frame clones alone and lacks a portion of them. The profile shows some 120,000 clones, about 90% of them singletons. The material was peripheral blood, obtained 28 days after the second AZD1222 dose. This TCR was sampled from an adult who received the AZD1222 COVID-19 vaccine. The chain is built from TRBV6-2 or TRBV6-3 and TRBJ2-7, with a weak D call TRBD2 (6 bases). The DNA of the CDR3 is TGTGCCAGCAGTTACAGGAGGGGCTTCTACGAGCAGTACTTC. Its protein product is CASSYRRGFYEQYF.